One T cell receptor beta chain is described in this entry. Its antigen is undetermined. The data belong to a study of T cell responses to AZD1222 COVID-19 vaccine. Broader study findings: Just five to seven people given AZD1222 tested seropositive at baseline.

The data were produced by immunoSEQ multiplex PCR, yet TCRdb's version contains in-frame clones alone and is incomplete. In the table there are over 110,000 clones, about 93% of which are singletons. The germline V gene encodes CDR1 SGHRS and CDR2 YFSETQ. The V and J ends lost 7 bases and 5 bases, in that order; junction bases with no gene match: 11. The CDR3 contains 17 residues. The receptor was isolated from an adult in good health. This chain connects TRBV5-1 to TRBJ2-2, with 13 bases that match TRBD2. Sample: peripheral blood, taken on day 0 of AZD1222 vaccination. CDR3 sequence reads: CASQGRTSGRSTGELFF. DNA of the CDR3: TGCGCCAGCCAAGGTCGGACTAGCGGGAGAAGTACCGGGGAGCTGTTTTTT.